A selection of T cell receptor beta chains follows, all from one sample in a study of Ad26.COV2.S vaccination and SARS-CoV-2 variants. Clones were read by immunoSEQ multiplex PCR, and TCRdb kept only the in-frame ones, dropping some. The top ten hold roughly 3.5% of the sample, which has 300,000 to 400,000 clones, roughly 84% seen once. Sequences were derived from peripheral blood, sampled in a trial of Ad26.COV2.S vaccine versus placebo. These TCRs come from a person between 18 and 59 years old who received the Ad26.COV2.S COVID-19 vaccine or a placebo. Both conserved end residues are part of each CDR3. Each record gives: J gene, D gene, clone size, V gene, CDR3 protein, CDR3 DNA. The D gene is left open where the match is weak. Some rows have no size entry. The others give once, few or many, or a class for an expanded clone.

j_gene: TRBJ1-4; d_gene: TRBD1; abundance: .; v_gene: TRBV27; CDR3aa: CASSLSGTGDWEKLFF; CDR3nt: TGTGCCAGCAGTTTGTCCGGGACAGGGGATTGGGAAAAACTGTTTTTT
j_gene: TRBJ2-2; d_gene: .; abundance: .; v_gene: TRBV10-3; CDR3aa: CAISPGKGTGELFF; CDR3nt: TGTGCCATCAGTCCAGGGAAAGGCACCGGGGAGCTGTTTTTT
j_gene: TRBJ2-4; d_gene: TRBD2; abundance: .; v_gene: TRBV28; CDR3aa: CASSLAGENIQYF; CDR3nt: TGTGCCAGCAGTTTAGCGGGAGAAAACATTCAGTACTTC
j_gene: TRBJ1-4; d_gene: .; abundance: .; v_gene: TRBV19; CDR3aa: CASSIVFLAEKLFF; CDR3nt: TGTGCCAGTAGTATAGTCTTCCTAGCCGAAAAACTGTTTTTT
j_gene: TRBJ1-1; d_gene: .; abundance: .; v_gene: TRBV11-2; CDR3aa: CASSLGGQLEAFF; CDR3nt: TGTGCCAGCAGCTTAGGAGGGCAGTTAGAAGCTTTCTTT
j_gene: TRBJ1-5; d_gene: .; abundance: .; v_gene: TRBV19; CDR3aa: CASSTYRDLSNQPQHF; CDR3nt: TGTGCCAGTAGTACCTACAGGGACTTAAGCAATCAGCCCCAGCATTTT
j_gene: TRBJ2-2; d_gene: .; abundance: .; v_gene: TRBV10-1; CDR3aa: CATLANTGELFF; CDR3nt: TGCGCCACACTAGCGAACACCGGGGAGCTGTTTTTT
j_gene: TRBJ2-7; d_gene: .; abundance: .; v_gene: TRBV27; CDR3aa: CASGAGSYEQYF; CDR3nt: TGTGCCAGCGGCGCAGGGTCCTACGAGCAGTACTTC
j_gene: TRBJ2-7; d_gene: .; abundance: .; v_gene: TRBV3-1/TRBV3-2; CDR3aa: CASSQVNLHQQYF; CDR3nt: TGTGCCAGCAGCCAAGTTAATCTCCACCAGCAGTACTTC
j_gene: TRBJ1-2; d_gene: .; abundance: .; v_gene: TRBV3-1/TRBV3-2; CDR3aa: CASSQFSDSYGYTF; CDR3nt: TGTGCCAGCAGCCAATTTTCGGACAGTTATGGCTACACCTTC
j_gene: TRBJ1-5; d_gene: TRBD1; abundance: once; v_gene: TRBV5-6; CDR3aa: CASSAKPGQGEGQPQHF; CDR3nt: TGTGCCAGCAGCGCCAAACCGGGACAGGGTGAAGGTCAGCCCCAGCATTTT
j_gene: TRBJ2-2; d_gene: .; abundance: .; v_gene: TRBV12-3/TRBV12-4; CDR3aa: CASRLTTGELFF; CDR3nt: TGTGCCAGCAGGCTCACCACCGGGGAGCTGTTTTTT
j_gene: TRBJ2-5; d_gene: .; abundance: .; v_gene: TRBV28; CDR3aa: CASISLYRAGRQETQYF; CDR3nt: TGTGCCAGCATATCCCTCTACAGGGCTGGGAGGCAAGAGACCCAGTACTTC
j_gene: TRBJ1-2; d_gene: .; abundance: .; v_gene: TRBV4-2; CDR3aa: CASSQVGIPYGYTF; CDR3nt: TGTGCCAGCAGCCAAGTGGGGATCCCCTATGGCTACACCTTC
j_gene: TRBJ2-3; d_gene: .; abundance: .; v_gene: TRBV7-6; CDR3aa: CASSGSTDTQYF; CDR3nt: TGTGCCAGCAGCGGGAGCACAGATACGCAGTATTTT
j_gene: TRBJ1-5; d_gene: .; abundance: .; v_gene: TRBV4-3; CDR3aa: CASSQDREQNQPQHF; CDR3nt: TGCGCCAGCAGCCAAGATAGGGAGCAAAATCAGCCCCAGCATTTT
j_gene: TRBJ2-3; d_gene: .; abundance: .; v_gene: TRBV19; CDR3aa: CASSSRLGTSTDTQYF; CDR3nt: TGTGCCAGTAGTTCTCGGTTAGGAACTAGCACAGATACGCAGTATTTT
j_gene: TRBJ2-5; d_gene: TRBD1; abundance: .; v_gene: TRBV6-2/TRBV6-3; CDR3aa: CASSHEPGQGEETQYF; CDR3nt: TGTGCCAGCAGTCACGAACCGGGACAGGGCGAAGAGACCCAGTACTTC
j_gene: TRBJ1-1; d_gene: .; abundance: .; v_gene: TRBV27; CDR3aa: CASSLGAGAKTEAFF; CDR3nt: TGTGCCAGCAGTTTAGGGGCGGGCGCAAAGACTGAAGCTTTCTTT
j_gene: TRBJ1-3; d_gene: .; abundance: .; v_gene: TRBV6-5; CDR3aa: CASSYTSSGNTIYF; CDR3nt: TGTGCCAGCAGTTACACGAGCTCTGGAAACACCATATATTTT
j_gene: TRBJ2-7; d_gene: TRBD1; abundance: .; v_gene: TRBV7-9; CDR3aa: CASSDGTVSSYEQYF; CDR3nt: TGTGCCAGCAGCGACGGGACAGTGAGCTCCTACGAGCAGTACTTC
j_gene: TRBJ2-1; d_gene: TRBD1; abundance: .; v_gene: TRBV11-2; CDR3aa: CASSYPTGDNEQFF; CDR3nt: TGTGCCAGCAGCTACCCGACAGGGGACAATGAGCAGTTCTTC
j_gene: TRBJ2-5; d_gene: .; abundance: .; v_gene: TRBV20-1; CDR3aa: CSASRTEETQYF; CDR3nt: TGCAGTGCTAGTCGGACTGAAGAGACCCAGTACTTC
j_gene: TRBJ2-1; d_gene: .; abundance: once; v_gene: TRBV14; CDR3aa: CASSRISLAYQSSYNEQFF; CDR3nt: TGTGCCAGCAGCCGAATCTCTCTAGCGTATCAAAGCTCCTACAATGAGCAGTTCTTC
j_gene: TRBJ2-7; d_gene: TRBD2; abundance: .; v_gene: TRBV24-1; CDR3aa: CATSDLIAGIIYF; CDR3nt: TGTGCCACCAGTGATCTGATAGCGGGAATAATTTACTTC
j_gene: TRBJ2-3; d_gene: .; abundance: .; v_gene: TRBV12-3/TRBV12-4; CDR3aa: CASSFADTQYF; CDR3nt: TGTGCCAGCAGTTTCGCTGATACGCAGTATTTT
j_gene: TRBJ1-3; d_gene: .; abundance: .; v_gene: TRBV10-3; CDR3aa: CAISGRGNTIYF; CDR3nt: TGTGCCATCAGTGGGAGGGGAAACACCATATATTTT
j_gene: TRBJ2-1; d_gene: .; abundance: .; v_gene: TRBV21-1; CDR3aa: CASSKGPSNEQFF; CDR3nt: TGTGCCAGCAGCAAAGGGCCTAGCAATGAGCAGTTCTTC
j_gene: TRBJ1-4; d_gene: .; abundance: .; v_gene: TRBV30; CDR3aa: CAWSVGTTEKLFF; CDR3nt: TGTGCCTGGAGTGTGGGAACCACGGAAAAACTGTTTTTT
j_gene: TRBJ2-1; d_gene: .; abundance: .; v_gene: TRBV27; CDR3aa: CASSLYGPDRTNPQYNEQFF; CDR3nt: TGTGCCAGCAGTCTATATGGTCCGGATCGGACGAATCCACAATACAATGAGCAGTTCTTC